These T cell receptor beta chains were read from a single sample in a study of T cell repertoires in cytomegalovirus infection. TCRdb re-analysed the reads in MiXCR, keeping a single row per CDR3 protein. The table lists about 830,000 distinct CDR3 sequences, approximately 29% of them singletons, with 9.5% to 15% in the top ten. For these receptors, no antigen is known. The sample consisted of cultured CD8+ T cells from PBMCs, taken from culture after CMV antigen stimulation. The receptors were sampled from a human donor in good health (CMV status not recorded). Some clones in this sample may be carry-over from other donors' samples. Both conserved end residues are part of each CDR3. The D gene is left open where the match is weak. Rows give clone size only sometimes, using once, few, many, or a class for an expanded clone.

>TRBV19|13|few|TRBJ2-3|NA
CASGGATTDTQYF
TGTGCCAGTGGAGGAGCTACCACAGATACGCAGTATTTT
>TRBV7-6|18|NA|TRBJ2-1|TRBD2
CASSLRAFSGGPYNEQFF
TGTGCCAGCAGCTTAAGAGCATTTAGCGGGGGCCCGTACAATGAGCAGTTCTTC
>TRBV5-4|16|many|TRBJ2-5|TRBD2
CASSLRDYGYQETQYF
TGTGCCAGCAGCCTCCGGGACTACGGGTACCAAGAGACCCAGTACTTC
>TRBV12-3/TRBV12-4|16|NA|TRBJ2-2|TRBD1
CASTPWDRENTGELFF
TGTGCCAGCACACCTTGGGACAGGGAGAACACCGGGGAGCTGTTTTTT
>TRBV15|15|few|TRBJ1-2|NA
CATSSEGDIGYGYTF
TGTGCCACCAGCAGTGAAGGAGACATTGGCTATGGCTACACCTTC
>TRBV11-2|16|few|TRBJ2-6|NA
CASSLDPSPGANVLTF
TGTGCCAGCAGCTTAGATCCTTCACCTGGGGCCAACGTCCTGACTTTC
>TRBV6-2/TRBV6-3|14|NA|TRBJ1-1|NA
CASSYSKLNTEAFF
TGTGCCAGCAGTTACTCGAAACTTAACACTGAAGCTTTCTTT
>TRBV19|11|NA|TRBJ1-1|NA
CATDINTEAFF
TGTGCCACCGACATAAACACTGAAGCTTTCTTT
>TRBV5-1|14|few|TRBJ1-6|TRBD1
CASSVGQGRSPLHF
TGCGCCAGCAGCGTGGGACAGGGTCGATCACCCCTCCACTTT
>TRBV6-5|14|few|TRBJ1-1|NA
CASSYTGPHTEAFF
TGTGCCAGCAGTTACACCGGGCCGCACACTGAAGCTTTCTTT
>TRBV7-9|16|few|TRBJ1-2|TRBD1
CASSLDPPRQGGGYTF
TGTGCCAGCAGCTTAGACCCACCGAGACAGGGGGGAGGCTACACCTTC
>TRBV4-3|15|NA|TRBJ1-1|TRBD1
CASSQGQGLDTEAFF
TGCGCCAGCAGCCAAGGACAGGGGCTGGACACTGAAGCTTTCTTT
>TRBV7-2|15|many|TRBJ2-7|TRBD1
CASSLGGTGSYEQYF
TGTGCCAGCAGCTTAGGGGGGACAGGGTCCTACGAGCAGTACTTC
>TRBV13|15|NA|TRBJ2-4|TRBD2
CASSRGGPDKNIQYF
TGTGCCAGCAGCCGCGGGGGGCCGGACAAAAACATTCAGTACTTC
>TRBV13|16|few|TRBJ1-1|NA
CASSSPDGGRNTEAFF
TGTGCCAGCAGCTCCCCCGACGGGGGGAGGAACACTGAAGCTTTCTTT
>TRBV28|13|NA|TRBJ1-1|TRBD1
CASAGGWATEAFF
TGTGCCAGTGCAGGGGGCTGGGCCACTGAAGCTTTCTTT
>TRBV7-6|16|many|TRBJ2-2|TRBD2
CASSPRAGVNTGELFF
TGTGCCAGCAGCCCAAGGGCGGGGGTGAACACCGGGGAGCTGTTTTTT
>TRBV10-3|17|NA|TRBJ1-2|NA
CAISESKEGRRFYGYTF
TGTGCCATCAGTGAATCTAAGGAAGGCAGGAGATTCTATGGCTACACCTTC
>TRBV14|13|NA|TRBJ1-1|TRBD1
CASSQAGQSEAFF
TGTGCCAGCAGCCAAGCGGGACAGTCTGAAGCTTTCTTT
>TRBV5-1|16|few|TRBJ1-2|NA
CASSLAVPLKWNGYTF
TGCGCCAGCAGCTTGGCCGTCCCGCTGAAATGGAATGGCTACACCTTC
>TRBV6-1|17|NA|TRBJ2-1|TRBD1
CASSYRGSVTSYNEQFF
TGTGCCAGCAGTTACAGGGGCTCAGTGACTTCCTACAATGAGCAGTTCTTC
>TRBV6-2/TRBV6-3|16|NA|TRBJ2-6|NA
CASSSPRENRANVLTF
TGTGCCAGCAGTTCGCCGAGGGAAAACCGGGCCAACGTCCTGACTTTC
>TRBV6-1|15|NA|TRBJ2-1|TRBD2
CASSPFFSGGGWQFF
TGTGCCAGCAGTCCTTTCTTTAGCGGGGGGGGATGGCAGTTCTTC
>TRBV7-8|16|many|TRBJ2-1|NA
CASSRTIGGIYNEQFF
TGTGCCAGCAGCCGTACTATAGGGGGGATCTACAATGAGCAGTTCTTC
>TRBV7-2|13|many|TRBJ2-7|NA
CASSQPPGYEQYF
TGTGCCAGCAGCCAGCCCCCGGGCTACGAGCAGTACTTC
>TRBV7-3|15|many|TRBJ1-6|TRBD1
CASSQGDSSNSPLHF
TGTGCCAGCAGCCAGGGGGATTCCTCTAATTCACCCCTCCACTTT
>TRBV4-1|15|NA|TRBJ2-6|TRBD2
CASSHTSGGTNVLTF
TGCGCCAGCAGCCATACATCGGGGGGGACCAACGTCCTGACTTTC
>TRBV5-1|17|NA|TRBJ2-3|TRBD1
CASSGWTGNLEADTQYF
TGCGCCAGCAGCGGTTGGACAGGGAATTTGGAAGCAGATACGCAGTATTTT
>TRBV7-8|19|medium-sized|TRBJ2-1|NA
CASSLAFGPPIYSYNEQFF
TGTGCCAGCAGCTTAGCCTTTGGGCCACCAATATACTCCTACAATGAGCAGTTCTTC
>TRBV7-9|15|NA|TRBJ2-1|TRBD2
CASTTTSGGANEQFF
TGTGCCAGCACCACGACTAGCGGGGGGGCAAATGAGCAGTTCTTC
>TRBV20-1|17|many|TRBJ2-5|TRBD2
CSARDLGASGSQETQYF
TGCAGTGCTAGAGATCTAGGAGCTAGCGGTTCCCAAGAGACCCAGTACTTC
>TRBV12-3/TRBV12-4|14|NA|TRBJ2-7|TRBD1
CVSTLGTGGYEQYF
TGTGTCAGCACCCTAGGGACAGGGGGCTACGAGCAGTACTTC
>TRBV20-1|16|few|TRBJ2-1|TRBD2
CSARQPSGTDYNEQFF
TGCAGTGCCAGACAGCCTAGCGGAACTGACTACAATGAGCAGTTCTTC
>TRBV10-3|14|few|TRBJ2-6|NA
CATQDLSGANVLTF
TGTGCCACCCAGGACCTCTCTGGGGCCAACGTCCTGACTTTC
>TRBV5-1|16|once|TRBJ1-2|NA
CASFASPGGALYGYIF
TGCGCCAGCTTCGCAAGTCCGGGAGGGGCACTCTATGGCTACATCTTC
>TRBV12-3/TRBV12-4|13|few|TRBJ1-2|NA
CASSWTVLGGYTF
TGTGCCAGCAGTTGGACAGTCCTGGGAGGCTACACCTTC
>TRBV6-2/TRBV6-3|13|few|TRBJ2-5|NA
CASGEEVQETQYF
TGTGCCAGCGGCGAGGAAGTCCAAGAGACCCAGTACTTC
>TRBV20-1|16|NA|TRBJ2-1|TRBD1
CSARANRDRGLREQFF
TGCAGTGCTAGAGCTAACCGGGACAGGGGGCTTCGAGAGCAGTTCTTC
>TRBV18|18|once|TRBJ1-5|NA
CASSPDRQSGLVNQPQHF
TGTGCCAGCTCACCAGACCGACAGTCCGGCCTGGTGAATCAGCCCCAGCATTTT
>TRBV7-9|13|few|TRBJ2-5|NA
CALVWFQQETQYF
TGTGCGTTGGTGTGGTTCCAGCAAGAGACCCAGTACTTC
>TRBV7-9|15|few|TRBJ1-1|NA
CASSPAWGAVTEAFF
TGTGCCAGCAGCCCAGCATGGGGGGCCGTCACTGAAGCTTTCTTT